The 22 T cell receptor beta chains in this list originate from one sample, sequenced in a study of cytomegalovirus exposure and HLA in healthy donors. Primers included in the PCR were 60 Vbeta and 13 Jbeta primers. Repertoires were generated with immunoSEQ multiplex PCR, while TCRdb's copy carries only in-frame clones and drops some. The sample has nearly 110,000 clones; roughly four fifths are singletons. Specimen: PBMCs. The receptor set was obtained from a male donor in good health and CMV-seropositive.

The chain combines TRBV5-4 with TRBJ2-7; 9 nucleotides agree with TRBD1. This CDR3 spans 15 amino acids. CDR1 and CDR2 (germline): SGHNT, YYREEE (reference sequence). Trimming at V came to 3 bases and at J to 3 bases, leaving 7 bases not matched to a gene. This CDR3 reads CASSSPRTGDYEQYF. The CDR3, as DNA: TGTGCCAGCAGCTCGCCTCGGACAGGGGACTACGAGCAGTACTTC.

The chain carries TRBV28 and TRBJ1-2, with D maybe TRBD1 (5 bases). The CDR3 contains 12 residues. From germline, CDR1 is MDHEN and CDR2 SYDVKM. V was clipped by 6 bases and J by 8 bases, with 13 bases between them. In nucleotides, the CDR3 is TGTGCCAGCAGGGTCCAGGGAAGCGGCTACACCTTC. This encodes CASRVQGSGYTF.

A single count supports this clone. The genes are TRBV27 and TRBJ2-3; possible D gene TRBD2, 5 bases. This CDR3 comprises 16 residues. Trimming took off 4 bases at V and 1 base at J, with 15 bases between the two ends. Germline CDR1 is MNHEY and CDR2 is SMNVEV (reference sequence). The CDR3 sequence is CASSSPMGDGTDTQYF. DNA for the CDR3: TGTGCCAGCAGTTCCCCGATGGGAGACGGCACAGATACGCAGTATTTT.

This chain joins TRBV9 and TRBJ2-6; D is uncertain. CDR1 and CDR2 (germline): SGDLS, YYNGEE. Trimming took 2 bases from V and 5 from J, leaving 5 bases between them. This CDR3 has 13 amino acids. DNA of the CDR3: TGTGCCAGCAGCGTCGACAGGGCCAACGTCCTGACTTTC. Amino acid sequence: CASSVDRANVLTF.

The genes are TRBV10-3 and TRBJ1-1, with TRBD1 matching 8 bases. Germline V gives CDR1 ENHRY, CDR2 SYGVKD. The CDR3 contains 15 residues. The V and J ends lost 2 bases and 2 bases, in that order; junction bases with no gene match: 4. Here the CDR3 reads CAISEGQGYNTEAFF. For the CDR3, the DNA is TGTGCCATCAGTGAGGGACAGGGCTACAACACTGAAGCTTTCTTT.

The rearrangement joins TRBV28 to TRBJ1-4; D is undetermined. Trimming took 6 bases from V and 0 from J, leaving 8 bases between them. CDR1 is MDHEN and CDR2 is SYDVKM in the germline V gene. CDR3 length: 14 residues. The CDR3 is CASREDATNEKLFF. DNA of the CDR3: TGTGCCAGCAGAGAGGATGCAACTAATGAAAAACTGTTTTTT.

The V and J genes are TRBV5-1 and TRBJ2-7; TRBD1 agrees at 9 bases. The CDR3 runs to 15 residues. Per germline, CDR1 SGHRS and CDR2 YFSETQ. V lost 4 bases and J lost 9; bases outside the gene matches: 14. The CDR3 DNA reads TGCGCCAGCAGCACGGAGGGACAGGGCGGCGGTGGGCAGTACTTC. Translating it yields CASSTEGQGGGGQYF.

The chain joins TRBV2 to TRBJ1-5, with 8 bases aligning to TRBD1. With V trimmed by 3 bases and J by 3 bases, 7 bases remained unmatched. The CDR3 loop spans 16 amino acids. CDR1 and CDR2 (germline): SNHLY, FYNNEI. The CDR3 spells CASSDWGTGSNQPQHF. CDR3 nucleotides: TGTGCCAGCAGTGATTGGGGGACAGGTTCCAATCAGCCCCAGCATTTT.

V and J are TRBV4-1 and TRBJ1-2; no clear D gene. The V end lost 0 bases, the J end lost 4 bases, and 18 bases lay between the germline ends. This CDR3 contains 17 residues. Germline loops: CDR1 MGHRA, CDR2 YSYEKL. The CDR3 region has the DNA TGCGCCAGCAGCCAAGATTGGGAGACACCTTGGATCTATGGCTACACCTTC. It encodes CASSQDWETPWIYGYTF.

This clone has just a few counts. V and J are TRBV7-8 and TRBJ2-7; TRBD1 might be the D (6 bases). Germline loops: CDR1 SGHVS, CDR2 FQNEAQ. Deletions cut 3 bases from V and 3 bases from J, with 12 bases between. This CDR3 is built from 14 residues. Here the CDR3 reads CASSFGTTYYEQYF. CDR3 sequence (DNA): TGTGCCAGCAGCTTCGGGACAACCTACTACGAGCAGTACTTC.

This clone was observed a handful of times. The V gene is TRBV7-3, the J gene TRBJ1-1; D ambiguous. The germline V and J ends were trimmed by 0 bases and 0 bases, with 8 bases remaining between them. The CDR3 runs 15 residues. Germline V gene lookup returns CDR1 SGHTA and CDR2 FQGTGA. The CDR3 DNA reads as TGTGCCAGCAGCTTAACGGCGGGAGTGAACACTGAAGCTTTCTTT. It encodes CASSLTAGVNTEAFF.

The chain recombines TRBV5-1 with TRBJ2-7; the D gene is possibly TRBD1 (6 bases). The CDR3 spans 14 residues. From germline, CDR1 is SGHRS and CDR2 YFSETQ. V lost 4 bases and J 3 bases, leaving 14 bases between the germline ends. CDR3 DNA: TGCGCCAGCAGCAGGTTGACAGGAAACTACGAGCAGTACTTC. Protein sequence: CASSRLTGNYEQYF.

The chain employs TRBV19 and TRBJ2-7; the D gene is possibly TRBD1 (6 bases). Germline lookup yields CDR1 LNHDA and CDR2 SQIVND (reference sequence). V lost 10 bases and J lost 3, with 16 bases in between. The CDR3 is made up of 13 amino acids. CDR3 DNA: TGTGCCACTACTCCCGGACAGAGCTACGAGCAGTACTTC. Its translation: CATTPGQSYEQYF.

This clone occurred a few times. This sequence joins TRBV6-1 and TRBJ1-5; D gene uncertain. Looked up from germline, CDR1 is MNHNS and CDR2 is SASEGT. Between the trimmed V and J ends, which lost 1 base and 2 bases, there was a span of 9 bases. This CDR3 contains 15 residues. Written as DNA, the CDR3 is TGTGCCAGCAGTGAAGGGAGGTTGGGCAATCAGCCCCAGCATTTT. The encoded protein is CASSEGRLGNQPQHF.

The V call is TRBV29-1, the J call TRBJ2-1, with D perhaps matching TRBD2 (6 bases). Germline assignment: CDR1 SQVTM and CDR2 ANQGSEA. The CDR3 consists of 14 residues. The ends were cut back, 4 bases at V and 2 bases at J, with 12 bases in the middle. The CDR3 loop is CSVVAERPYNEQFF. CDR3 in DNA: TGCAGCGTTGTAGCGGAGCGTCCCTACAATGAGCAGTTCTTC.

V and J are TRBV4-1 and TRBJ1-5, with 8 positions matching TRBD1. The germline gives CDR1 MGHRA, CDR2 YSYEKL. J gave up 2 bases and V 2 bases, and 5 bases lay outside the gene matches. The CDR3 runs to 16 residues. The CDR3 reads CASSQLQTGGNQPQHF. The DNA for the CDR3 is TGCGCCAGCAGCCAACTACAGACAGGGGGCAATCAGCCCCAGCATTTT.

The chain is built from TRBV7-2 and TRBJ1-1; D unresolved. V lost 5 bases and J 8 bases, leaving 9 bases between the germline ends. Germline lookup yields CDR1 SGHTA and CDR2 FQGNSA. There are 11 residues in the CDR3. The CDR3 region is CASSNRLEAFF. In DNA, the CDR3 is TGTGCCAGCAGCAATCGACTGGAAGCTTTCTTT.

The chain carries TRBV7-6 and TRBJ2-1; tentative D call: TRBD2 (5 bases). The CDR3 has 14 residues. V shed 6 bases and J shed 5 bases, with 14 bases lying between them. The germline CDR1 and CDR2 sequences are SGHVS and FNYEAQ. The CDR3 DNA follows: TGTGCCAGCAGTCTACTAGGCCTCAACAATGAGCAGTTCTTC. Its translation is CASSLLGLNNEQFF.

The chain has TRBV4-1 and TRBJ2-7; 8 bases match TRBD2. Germline V gives CDR1 MGHRA, CDR2 YSYEKL. The CDR3 has 16 residues. J lost 2 bases, V lost 2 bases, and 8 bases had no gene match. CDR3 coding DNA: TGCGCCAGCAGCCAAAAGGCGGGAGGACAGACCTACGAGCAGTACTTC. It yields the protein CASSQKAGGQTYEQYF.

The chain is built from TRBV4-2 and TRBJ2-7; D gene uncertain. The ends were cut back, 0 bases at V and 1 base at J, with 7 bases in the middle. The CDR3 has 14 amino acids. Germline V gene data show CDR1 as LGHNA and CDR2 as YNFKEQ. CDR3 nucleotides: TGTGCCAGCAGCCAAGATAGACATTCCTACGAGCAGTACTTC. It encodes CASSQDRHSYEQYF.

This clone was recorded a few times. The chain has TRBV21-1 and TRBJ1-1; the DNA was not compared with TRBD1, the D call given in the table. TRBV21-1 has pseudogene status. The CDR3 has 17 amino acids. The CDR3 coding sequence is TGTGCCAGCAGCAAAGCGGGGAGACAGGTTTTAGGTACTGAAGCTTTCTTT. Its protein is CASSKAGRQVLGTEAFF.

The chain joins TRBV19 to TRBJ1-1, with D perhaps matching TRBD1 (5 bases). Trimming took 6 bases from V and 0 from J, leaving 14 bases between them. The CDR3 has 15 residues. The germline V gene encodes CDR1 LNHDA and CDR2 SQIVND (reference sequence). The CDR3 DNA reads TGTGCCAGTAGCCTGACAGCGTCCATGAACACTGAAGCTTTCTTT. Translating it yields CASSLTASMNTEAFF.